These 13 T cell receptor beta chains were sequenced from one sample in a study of T cell responses to AZD1222 COVID-19 vaccine. TCRdb's copy holds only in-frame clones and misses some; the assay was immunoSEQ multiplex PCR. The sample includes 150,000 or so clones, less than 95% of them seen just once. The specimen was peripheral blood, collected on day 0 of AZD1222 vaccination. The receptors were sampled from an adult in good health.

J is TRBJ1-1 and V is TRBV30, with D tentatively TRBD1 (6 bases). CDR1 GTSNPN and CDR2 SVGIG come from the germline V gene (reference sequence). Deletions cut 4 bases from V and 3 bases from J, with 12 bases between. The CDR3 spans 13 residues. CDR3 coding DNA: TGTGCCTGGACCCAAGGGGGGGACACTGAAGCTTTCTTT. It encodes CAWTQGGDTEAFF.

CDR3 sequence: CASSLGQVNMNTEAFF. CDR3 coding DNA: TGTGCCAGCAGTTTAGGCCAGGTGAACATGAACACTGAAGCTTTCTTT. The rearrangement joins TRBV28 to TRBJ1-1; no reliable D call. The CDR3 covers 16 residues. Per the germline V gene, CDR1 is MDHEN and CDR2 is SYDVKM. Deletions cut 2 bases from V and 0 bases from J, with 13 bases between. Full variable domain (rest looked up from reference TRBV28 and TRBJ1-1): DVKVTQSSRYLVKRTGEKVFLECVQDMDHENMFWYRQDPGLGLRLIYFSYDVKMKEKGDIPEGYSVSREKKERFSLILESASTNQTSMYLCASSLGQVNMNTEAFFGQGTRLTVV.

This clone showed up just a few times. The chain is built from TRBV9 and TRBJ1-6, with TRBD1 matching 10 bases. This CDR3 is 17 amino acids long. The V and J ends lost 2 bases and 9 bases, in that order; junction bases with no gene match: 11. Germline CDR1 and CDR2: SGDLS and YYNGEE. The CDR3 DNA follows: TGTGCCAGCAGCGTCAACTCGGGACAGGGGACGGGTTCACCCCTCCACTTT. Its protein is CASSVNSGQGTGSPLHF.

The V call is TRBV6-4, the J call TRBJ1-1; D unresolved. Trimming stripped 0 bases from V and 1 base from J, with 6 bases between. The CDR3 runs to 14 residues. Germline-derived CDR1 and CDR2 are MRHNA and SNTAGT. The chain's CDR3 is CASSDSSGNTEAFF. The DNA of the CDR3 is TGTGCCAGCAGTGACTCCTCGGGGAACACTGAAGCTTTCTTT.

The chain joins TRBV15 to TRBJ1-5; 7 positions match TRBD1. CDR1 LNHNV and CDR2 YYDKDF come from the germline V gene (reference sequence). The CDR3 consists of 15 residues. V lost 3 bases, J lost 5 bases, and 7 bases stayed unmatched. In nucleotides, the CDR3 is TGTGCCACCAGCAGGTCAGACAGGGATGATCAGCCCCAGCATTTT. Amino acids: CATSRSDRDDQPQHF.

This chain joins TRBV30 and TRBJ2-4, with TRBD2 identical over 11 bases. This CDR3 has 18 residues. Germline CDR1 is GTSNPN and CDR2 is SVGIG (reference sequence). V lost 1 base to trimming and J lost 0 bases; unmatched junction nucleotides: 8. CDR3 amino acids: CAWSGLAGGILAKNIQYF. CDR3 sequence (DNA): TGTGCCTGGAGTGGGCTAGCGGGGGGTATCCTAGCCAAAAACATTCAGTACTTC.

The chain uses TRBV2 and TRBJ2-1; D is unresolved. Trimming cost V 11 bases and J 6 bases, with 17 bases left between them. CDR1 and CDR2 (germline): SNHLY, FYNNEI. The CDR3 covers 13 residues. The DNA of the CDR3 is TGTGCCCAGATATATATCTGGGGCAATGAGCAGTTCTTC. It is translated as CAQIYIWGNEQFF.

The gene calls are TRBV18 and TRBJ1-1, with D possibly TRBD1 on 6 matching bases. Looked up from germline, CDR1 is KGHSH and CDR2 is LQKENI. CDR3 size: 13 residues. V was shortened by 1 base and J by 6 bases, with 9 bases between the two germline ends. CDR3 sequence (DNA): TGTGCCAGCTCACCACAGGGGGACGCTGAAGCTTTCTTT. It codes for CASSPQGDAEAFF.

The rearrangement links TRBV6-5 to TRBJ1-6; 7 bases fit TRBD1. Germline V gene data show CDR1 as MNHEY and CDR2 as SVGAGI. V dropped 8 bases and J dropped 5; count of bases not matched to a gene: 9. This CDR3 spans 15 amino acids. CDR3 sequence reads: CASRGQAGDNSPLHF. The DNA for the CDR3 is TGTGCCAGCCGAGGACAGGCCGGGGATAATTCACCCCTCCACTTT.

The V and J genes are TRBV28 and TRBJ2-1, with unresolved D. The CDR3 covers 15 residues. Trimming removed 6 bases at V and 4 bases at J, with 16 bases between. Looked up from germline, CDR1 is MDHEN and CDR2 is SYDVKM. The CDR3 spells CASSPTPFTYNEQFF. In nucleotides, the CDR3 is TGTGCCAGCAGCCCCACCCCCTTTACTTACAATGAGCAGTTCTTC.

The chain couples TRBV30 to TRBJ1-2; D call uncertain. Germline V gene sequence: CDR1 GTSNPN, CDR2 SVGIG (reference sequence). The CDR3 runs 16 residues. Deletions cut 5 bases from V and 0 bases from J, with 19 bases between. CDR3: CAWARRLWATNYGYTF. The CDR3 region has the DNA TGTGCCTGGGCGCGGAGGCTGTGGGCCACTAACTATGGCTACACCTTC.

This rearrangement joins TRBV6-5 to TRBJ2-1; 9 nucleotides agree with TRBD1. Per the germline V gene, CDR1 is MNHEY and CDR2 is SVGAGI. This CDR3 is built from 14 residues. Unmatched junction bases numbered 8, after V lost 6 bases and J lost 8 bases. The CDR3: CASRPGQGVYEQFF. The CDR3 nucleotides read TGTGCCAGCAGGCCGGGACAGGGTGTCTATGAGCAGTTCTTC.

The chain combines TRBV7-2 with TRBJ1-1; D gene unclear. This CDR3 spans 12 amino acids. V was cut by 4 bases and J by 2 bases, with 5 bases left in between. Looked up from germline, CDR1 is SGHTA and CDR2 is FQGNSA. The CDR3 spells CASSWSNTEAFF. As DNA, the CDR3 is TGTGCCAGCAGCTGGAGTAACACTGAAGCTTTCTTT.